Listed below are T cell receptor beta chains from one sample, sequenced in a study of T cell responses to AZD1222 COVID-19 vaccine. Libraries were prepared by immunoSEQ multiplex PCR; TCRdb keeps only in-frame clonotypes and omits some of them. The table records approximately 140,000 clones, 90% to 95% of them present only once. Here the sequenced sample was peripheral blood, taken on day 0 of AZD1222 vaccination. The receptors shown here come from an adult in good health. The CDR3 runs from the conserved cysteine through the conserved F or W. A D gene is named only where the DNA matches it firmly. Some rows mark clone size as missing; the rest say once, few, many or name a class of expanded clone.

- TRBD1 TRBJ1-2 TRBV28 TGTGCCAGCAGTCTATTAGAGGACAGGCCATTCCTCTATGGCTACACCTTC CASSLLEDRPFLYGYTF
- TRBD1 TRBJ2-1 TRBV19 TGTGCCATTTCCGGGACAGGGGAAAATGAGCAGTTCTTC CAISGTGENEQFF
- - TRBJ2-4 TRBV3-1/TRBV3-2 TGTGCCAGCAGCCATGGGGGAAGGGGTAAAAACATTCAGTACTTC CASSHGGRGKNIQYF
- TRBD2 TRBJ2-1 TRBV19 TGTGCCAGTAGGGCCCGGGGAGGGGAGGCCTACAATGAGCAGTTCTTC CASRARGGEAYNEQFF
- TRBD1 TRBJ1-5 TRBV19 TGTGCCAGTAGTCCCACGACCAGGGGGCTGAGTCAGCCCCAGCATTTT CASSPTTRGLSQPQHF
few TRBD1 TRBJ1-1 TRBV7-9 TGTGCCAGCGCCCGGCCCCAGGGGGTGAACACTGAAGCTTTCTTT CASARPQGVNTEAFF
- - TRBJ2-2 TRBV7-8 TGTGCCAGCAGCATAAGGGCCCCGACTCTCACCGGGGAGCTGTTTTTT CASSIRAPTLTGELFF
- - TRBJ1-2 TRBV6-5 TGTGCCAGCAGGACCGGGGGGAAGGATGGCTACACCTTC CASRTGGKDGYTF
- - TRBJ1-2 TRBV2 TGTGCCAGCAGACCGGGACAAGCTAACTATGGCTACACCTTC CASRPGQANYGYTF
once - TRBJ2-4 TRBV2 TGTGCCAGCAGTCGGCTGGCAAATGACCTAGCCAAAAACATTCAGTACTTC CASSRLANDLAKNIQYF
few - TRBJ1-6 TRBV9 TGTGCCAGACCCAGGGTGTCACCCCTCCACTTT CARPRVSPLHF
- - TRBJ1-6 TRBV6-4 TGTGCCAGCAGTGACGGAATTAATTCACCCCTCCACTTT CASSDGINSPLHF
- - TRBJ1-1 TRBV2 TGTGCCAGCGTCAGGCAGAACACTGAAGCTTTCTTT CASVRQNTEAFF
- - TRBJ2-5 TRBV10-3 TGTGCCCTCCTTGCAGGAGAGACCCAGTACTTC CALLAGETQYF
- - TRBJ2-5 TRBV9 TGTGCCAGCAGCTCAGGTGAAGGGAGGGGGGGAGAGACCCAGTACTTC CASSSGEGRGGETQYF
- - TRBJ2-4 TRBV27 TGTGCCAGCCGGGATCTGGGTCTCTTCGCCAAAAACATTCAGTACTTC CASRDLGLFAKNIQYF
- TRBD1 TRBJ1-4 TRBV2 TGTGCCAGCAGTGAAAGGGCAGGGGGAGCAACTAATGAAAAACTGTTTTTT CASSERAGGATNEKLFF
- - TRBJ2-5 TRBV11-2 TGTGCCAGCAGCCTTCAGGAAGAGACCCAGTACTTC CASSLQEETQYF
- - TRBJ1-1 TRBV27 TGTGCCAGCAGTGGTCGTGGGGGGATTGAAGCTTTCTTT CASSGRGGIEAFF
- - TRBJ1-2 TRBV6-9 TGTGCCAGCAGTTACCCGGGGAAAGTAAACTATGGCTACACCTTC CASSYPGKVNYGYTF
- - TRBJ1-5 TRBV19 TGTGCCAGTAGTCCGACAGACCAGGGAAGAGGTCAGCCCCAGCATTTT CASSPTDQGRGQPQHF
- - TRBJ2-3 TRBV28 TGTGCCAGCAGTTTTATCGCCCTCCGGCGGGGCATGACAGATACGCAGTATTTT CASSFIALRRGMTDTQYF
- - TRBJ1-6 TRBV5-1 TGCGCCAGCAGCTTGGTTACGGACGCTAATTCACCCCTCCACTTT CASSLVTDANSPLHF
- TRBD2 TRBJ2-1 TRBV19 TGTGCCAGTTCCTCCGGGACTACACGCAATGAGCAGTTCTTC CASSSGTTRNEQFF
- - TRBJ2-5 TRBV5-4 TGTGCCAGCAGCCTTCGCGACGGGGCCCGGGTAAGAGAGACCCAGTACTTC CASSLRDGARVRETQYF
- TRBD2 TRBJ2-3 TRBV9 TGTGCCAGCACTGGCGGGAGTAAAGATACGCAGTATTTT CASTGGSKDTQYF
once - TRBJ2-1 TRBV30 TGTGCCTGGAGTGGCAGCGGCCTTAGCTCCTACAATGAGCAGTTCTTC CAWSGSGLSSYNEQFF
- - TRBJ1-1 TRBV11-2 TGTGCCAGCAGTCAAGGGGCCTTACAGGGTTCACTAGCTGAAGCTTTCTTT CASSQGALQGSLAEAFF
- - TRBJ1-3 TRBV19 TGTGCCAGTACAGGGACCTACTCTGGAAACACCATATATTTT CASTGTYSGNTIYF
- - TRBJ2-1 TRBV19 TGTGCCAGTAGTATCCTGGGGGTCGACAATGAGCAGTTCTTC CASSILGVDNEQFF
- - TRBJ2-6 TRBV3-1/TRBV3-2 TGTGCCAGCAGTTATAGGCCGGGGGCCAACGTCCTGACTTTC CASSYRPGANVLTF
- TRBD2 TRBJ2-3 TRBV7-6 TGTGCCAGCAGCTTGAGGACCGGGAGGCCCCACACAGATACGCAGTATTTT CASSLRTGRPHTDTQYF
- TRBD1 TRBJ1-1 TRBV18 TGTGCCAGCTCCCTTCTACAGGGGGCGTCTGGCACTGAAGCTTTCTTT CASSLLQGASGTEAFF
- - TRBJ2-1 TRBV4-1 TGCACCAGCAGCCAAGATACGGGGATAATGAATGAGCAGTTCTTC CTSSQDTGIMNEQFF
- - TRBJ2-2 TRBV19 TGTGCCAGTAGTCACAGGGCCGGGGAGCTGTTTTTT CASSHRAGELFF
- TRBD2 TRBJ2-3 TRBV7-2 TGTGCCAGCAGCTTTTCTAGCGGTAGCACAGATACGCAGTATTTT CASSFSSGSTDTQYF
- - TRBJ1-2 TRBV12-3/TRBV12-4 TGTGCCAGCAGTCTCGAGATTAACTATGGCTACACCTTC CASSLEINYGYTF
- - TRBJ2-2 TRBV7-9 TGTGCCAGCAGCTTAGCCGGTCTAAGCCGGGAGCTGTTTTTT CASSLAGLSRELFF
- - TRBJ1-2 TRBV20-1 TGCAGTGCTCCCCACTACTATGGCTACACCTTC CSAPHYYGYTF
- - TRBJ2-2 TRBV7-6 TGTGCCAGCAGCTTAACTCCAGGATCTTACACCGGGGAGCTGTTTTTT CASSLTPGSYTGELFF
- - TRBJ2-6 TRBV4-1 TGCGCCAGCAGCCAAGATTGGGGCCCTGAGGCCAACGTCCTGACTTTC CASSQDWGPEANVLTF
- TRBD2 TRBJ2-1 TRBV24-1 TGTGCCACCAGTGATTTGCGGCGGGGGGCCATGAGTGAGCAGTTCTTC CATSDLRRGAMSEQFF
- - TRBJ1-5 TRBV29-1 TGCAGCGTCCAAAGCGGGAATCAGCCCCAGCATTTT CSVQSGNQPQHF
- TRBD1 TRBJ1-2 TRBV11-1 TGTGCCAGCAGCTCCCGACAGGGCCATGGCTACACCTTC CASSSRQGHGYTF
- - TRBJ1-3 TRBV7-9 TGTGCCAGCAGCACCCAGCGGAATCCGAACCCATATTTT CASSTQRNPNPYF
- - TRBJ1-2 TRBV14 TGTGCCAGCAGCCAAGGGGGTTGGGTTCCTGGCTATGGCTACACCTTC CASSQGGWVPGYGYTF
- - TRBJ1-1 TRBV7-9 TGTGCCAGCAGCATTAGCCAGAACACTGAAGCTTTCTTT CASSISQNTEAFF
once TRBD1 TRBJ1-2 TRBV28 TGTGCCACATTCAGCGGGACAGTTAACTATGGCTACACCTTC CATFSGTVNYGYTF
- TRBD1 TRBJ1-1 TRBV5-1 TGCGCCAGCAGCTTGGTCCCGGGACAGGGGAACACTGAAGCTTTCTTT CASSLVPGQGNTEAFF
once TRBD1 TRBJ2-3 TRBV6-4 TGTGCCAGCAGTGACACGGGACAGGGATCAGATACGCAGTATTTT CASSDTGQGSDTQYF
- - TRBJ2-1 TRBV9 TGTGCCAGCAGCCCCGGGACGGGTTACAATGAGCAGTTCTTC CASSPGTGYNEQFF
- - TRBJ1-5 TRBV2 TGTGCCAGCAGTCGGAAACAGGTCGATCAGCCCCAGCATTTT CASSRKQVDQPQHF
- - TRBJ2-2 TRBV12-5 TGTGCTAGTGGTTTGGTACTGGACTACGATAACACCGGGGAGCTGTTTTTT CASGLVLDYDNTGELFF
- TRBD1 TRBJ1-1 TRBV2 TGTGCCAGCAGCTATACAGGGGGAGTCACTGAAGCTTTCTTT CASSYTGGVTEAFF
- TRBD1 TRBJ1-5 TRBV4-2 TGTGCCAGCAGCCAGGGCCCAGGGGGCGGGATTCAGCCCCAGCATTTT CASSQGPGGGIQPQHF
- - TRBJ1-6 TRBV27 TGTGCCAGCAGCCTACAGGGCCTAAATTCACCCCTCCACTTT CASSLQGLNSPLHF
once - TRBJ1-1 TRBV5-1 TGCGCCAGCAGCTTGGCCCTAGTCCGCGGTGAGGGTGAAGCTTTCTTT CASSLALVRGEGEAFF